This T cell receptor (beta chain) derives from a study of blood T cell repertoires in COVID-19. This table comes from immunoSEQ multiplex PCR, and its TCRdb copy is limited to in-frame clones, with some not included. The sample has roughly 150,000 clones, around nine tenths seen once; the top ten hold about 9.4%. V was cut by 3 bases and J by 5 bases, with 10 bases left in between. Germline CDR1 reads GTSNPN; CDR2 reads SVGIG (reference sequence). CDR3 length: 12 residues. V usage is TRBV30 and J usage is TRBJ2-5; D gene uncertain. The material sequenced was peripheral blood. The TCR was taken from a woman in her 70s with COVID-19, enrolled during active disease. The CDR3: CAWSPSEETQYF. DNA for the CDR3: TGTGCCTGGAGCCCTAGTGAGGAGACCCAGTACTTC.